This TCR beta chain was found in a study of a mutant IDH1 vaccine in newly diagnosed glioma. About the study: There were roughly 60% males and roughly 38% females among treated patients, whose mean age was about 40 years. Before enrollment, the patients had been treated with radiotherapy alone, temozolomide alone, or both together. Most of them had received both.

Here immunoSEQ multiplex PCR was the method, and the copy in TCRdb shows in-frame clones only, minus some. The sample holds 40,000 to 60,000 clones, around 80% seen once. In the case of this clone: The antigen is not known.

The V gene lost 3 bases and the J gene lost 5 bases, with 10 bases spanning the gap. The CDR3 runs to 13 residues. Germline V lookup: CDR1 SGHTA, CDR2 FQGTGA. Time point described: week 5, during vaccination. All doses held 300 ug of mutant IDH1 20-mer peptide, with topical imiquimod. New WHO grade 3 or 4 astrocytomas that were IDH1-mutant and ATRX-lost had been found in donors. This receptor was identified in a woman aged 40 to 50 with glioma. The chain is built from TRBV7-3 and TRBJ1-1; no firm D call. Sequenced material: PBMCs, taken from a glioma patient whose treatment included an IDH1 peptide vaccine. CDR3 loop: CASSFGGWTEAFF. In DNA form, the CDR3 reads TGTGCCAGCAGCTTCGGAGGGTGGACTGAAGCTTTCTTT. The whole variable domain, filled in from reference TRBV7-3 and TRBJ1-1, reads GAGVSQTPSNKVTEKGKYVELRCDPISGHTALYWYRQSLGQGPEFLIYFQGTGAADDSGLPNDRFFAVRPEGSVSTLKIQRTERGDSAVYLCASSFGGWTEAFFGQGTRLTVV.